This T cell receptor beta chain is drawn from a study of blood T cell repertoires in COVID-19. Looking at the study overall: COVID-19 samples, acute and convalescent, were from the United States, Italy and Spain. The analysed material was cDNA or gDNA that came from T cells, B-cell-depleted T cells, or PBMCs.

Per the original methods: Reference gene primer amplification yielded estimated nucleated cell counts. Assay used: immunoSEQ multiplex PCR; TCRdb lists only in-frame clones, some missing. V and J calls and clone size are as listed in that table; D and trimming were resolved from the DNA. The sample records approximately 140,000 clones, around 89% being singletons. V gave up 3 bases and J gave up 7 bases, with 10 bases separating them. The CDR3 runs to 14 residues. Germline CDR1 SEHNR, CDR2 FQNEAQ (reference sequence). The TCR comes from a human donor with COVID-19, enrolled during active disease. The donor label of this sample is uncertain. The chain has TRBV7-9 and TRBJ1-6; TRBD1 is a possible D gene (6 bases). The specimen was peripheral blood. The CDR3 here is CASSLQGHNSPLHF. The CDR3 bases are TGTGCCAGCAGCTTGCAGGGGCACAATTCACCCCTCCACTTT.